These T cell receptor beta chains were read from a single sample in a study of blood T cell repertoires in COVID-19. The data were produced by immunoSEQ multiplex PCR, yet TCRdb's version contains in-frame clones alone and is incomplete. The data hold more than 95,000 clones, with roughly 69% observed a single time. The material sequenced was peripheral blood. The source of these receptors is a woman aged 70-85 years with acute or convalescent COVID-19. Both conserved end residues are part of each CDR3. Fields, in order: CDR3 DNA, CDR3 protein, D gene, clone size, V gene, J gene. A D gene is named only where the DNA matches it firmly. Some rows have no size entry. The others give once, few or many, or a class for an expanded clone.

TGTGCCACCAGTGACATACAGGTTAACTATGGCTACACCTTC	CATSDIQVNYGYTF	NA	NA	TRBV24-1	TRBJ1-2
TGTGCCAGCAGCTTGGTGGGGCTGGGGACAGATACGCAGTATTTT	CASSLVGLGTDTQYF	NA	NA	TRBV5-6	TRBJ2-3
TGCGCCAGCAGCCGTACGGGCGGGAGCAGTGTATGGACAGATACGCAGTATTTT	CASSRTGGSSVWTDTQYF	TRBD2	once	TRBV4-1	TRBJ2-3
TGTGCCAGCAGTACCCGACAGGCCAATGGCTACACCTTC	CASSTRQANGYTF	NA	NA	TRBV12-3/TRBV12-4	TRBJ1-2
TGTGCCAGCAGCTTGACTTACACAGATACGCAGTATTTT	CASSLTYTDTQYF	NA	NA	TRBV7-2	TRBJ2-3
TGTGCCAGCAGTTTTTTTGCGGGAGGACAAGAGACCCAGTACTTC	CASSFFAGGQETQYF	TRBD2	NA	TRBV28	TRBJ2-5
TGTGCCAGCAGCTTAGGACAGGGTGGCGCCGGGGAGCTGTTTTTT	CASSLGQGGAGELFF	TRBD1	NA	TRBV11-2	TRBJ2-2
TGCGCCAGCAGCCAAGTGGGGGGTGGTGGCTACACCTTC	CASSQVGGGGYTF	NA	NA	TRBV4-3	TRBJ1-2
TGTGCCAGCAGCCACCTGACAGGAGCCACCTACGAGCAGTACTTC	CASSHLTGATYEQYF	NA	NA	TRBV14	TRBJ2-7
TGTGCTAGCCTCCCGGGGGGGCGATCCTCTGATTTTACGCAGTATTTT	CASLPGGRSSDFTQYF	TRBD2	NA	TRBV12-5	TRBJ2-3
TGTGCCAGCAGCTTAGGACTAGCGGGGGAGCAGTTCTTC	CASSLGLAGEQFF	TRBD2	NA	TRBV7-2	TRBJ2-1
TGTGCCAGCTCACCACCTGGGCGTTCTGGGGCCAACGTCCTGACTTTC	CASSPPGRSGANVLTF	NA	NA	TRBV18	TRBJ2-6
TGTGCCAGCAGTCGAGCATGGACAGGGGGAATAGATACGCAGTATTTT	CASSRAWTGGIDTQYF	TRBD1	NA	TRBV6-6	TRBJ2-3
TGTGCCAGCAGCAGCGGGGACGGGGGCCGAGGCTACACCTTC	CASSSGDGGRGYTF	NA	NA	TRBV7-9	TRBJ1-2
TGTGCCAGCAGTTCCCCCCGACAGGGGATGGGCAATCAGCCCCAGCATTTT	CASSSPRQGMGNQPQHF	TRBD1	NA	TRBV28	TRBJ1-5
TGTGCCAGCAGCGGGGGCGGACAGTTCAATCAGCCCCAGCATTTT	CASSGGGQFNQPQHF	NA	NA	TRBV5-8	TRBJ1-5
TGCGCCACCAAAGCGGGGCTGAACACCGGGGAGCTGTTTTTT	CATKAGLNTGELFF	TRBD2	NA	TRBV4-1	TRBJ2-2
TGCGCCAGCAGCCCAAACAGGGAGTACGAGCAGTACTTC	CASSPNREYEQYF	NA	many	TRBV5-1	TRBJ2-7
TGTGCCACCAGCAGAGAGAACAGGCCCACAGATACGCAGTATTTT	CATSRENRPTDTQYF	NA	NA	TRBV15	TRBJ2-3
TGCGCCAGCAGCCCCGGGGACTATCTCCAAGAGACCCAGTACTTC	CASSPGDYLQETQYF	TRBD2	NA	TRBV5-1	TRBJ2-5
TGTGCCAGCAGCCAGGGACAGGGAACAGATACGCAGTATTTT	CASSQGQGTDTQYF	TRBD1	few	TRBV3-1/TRBV3-2	TRBJ2-3
TGTGCCAGCAGTGAAGGTGTCGGGAGGAGCACAGATACGCAGTATTTT	CASSEGVGRSTDTQYF	TRBD2	NA	TRBV6-1	TRBJ2-3
TGTGCCAGTAGTCTACAGGGCCCGACGGGCTACACCTTC	CASSLQGPTGYTF	NA	few	TRBV19	TRBJ1-2
TGCGCCAGCAGCTTGGAGACGGGAGGTGGCTACACCTTC	CASSLETGGGYTF	NA	NA	TRBV5-1	TRBJ1-2
TGTGCCAGTAACTCGGGAGGGACTGGAAACACCATATATTTT	CASNSGGTGNTIYF	NA	NA	TRBV11-2	TRBJ1-3
TGTGCCACCAGGAGCGGGAGCGATGAAGATACGCAGTATTTT	CATRSGSDEDTQYF	TRBD2	NA	TRBV10-3	TRBJ2-3
TGTGCCAGCAGTTCGTACGGGGTTCGGGGCAATCAGCCCCAGCATTTT	CASSSYGVRGNQPQHF	NA	once	TRBV5-6	TRBJ1-5
TGTGCCAGCAGTGACCCCCTCGGGTCTTACTATGGCTGCACCTTC	CASSDPLGSYYGCTF	NA	NA	TRBV6-1	TRBJ1-2
TGTGCCAGCAGTTACAGGGAGGGAGCCTTACGGGAGCAGTACTTC	CASSYREGALREQYF	TRBD2	NA	TRBV6-2/TRBV6-3	TRBJ2-7
TGTGCCAGCAGCTTTTCCCTCAGACACGCGAACACCGGGGAGCTGTTTTTT	CASSFSLRHANTGELFF	NA	NA	TRBV7-9	TRBJ2-2
TGTGCCAGCACTCGGAGCAGGGGGGTCTCGACCGGGGAGCTGTTTTTT	CASTRSRGVSTGELFF	NA	NA	TRBV28	TRBJ2-2
TGTGCCAGCAGCCTAGCAGCTAGCGGGGGGGCGGTAGAGACCCAGTACTTC	CASSLAASGGAVETQYF	TRBD2	once	TRBV7-2	TRBJ2-5
TGTGCCAGCAGCCACCGGGACAGAAATGAGCAGTTCTTC	CASSHRDRNEQFF	TRBD1	few	TRBV12-3/TRBV12-4	TRBJ2-1
TGTGCCACCAGCAGAGCACGACAGGGGGCCAATGAGCAGTTCTTC	CATSRARQGANEQFF	TRBD1	NA	TRBV15	TRBJ2-1
TGTGCCAGTAGTACGGGACAGGGGGTGTCGGGCTACACCTTC	CASSTGQGVSGYTF	TRBD1	few	TRBV19	TRBJ1-2
TGTGCCAGCAGCTCCTTCACCGGGGTTTCCTACAATGAGCAGTTCTTC	CASSSFTGVSYNEQFF	NA	NA	TRBV7-2	TRBJ2-1
TGTGCCAGCAGCCGCCAGGGGGGTGGCTACACCTTC	CASSRQGGGYTF	TRBD1	NA	TRBV7-2	TRBJ1-2
TGTGCCAGCAGCTCTGTCGGGGGTAAAGAGACCCAGTACTTC	CASSSVGGKETQYF	NA	NA	TRBV7-9	TRBJ2-5
TGTGCCAGCAGTTTACCCGGCAGGGGTGACACCGGGGAGCTGTTTTTT	CASSLPGRGDTGELFF	NA	NA	TRBV28	TRBJ2-2
TGCGCCAGCAGCAGGACCAGCGGGGGAAGGGGAGATACGCAGTATTTT	CASSRTSGGRGDTQYF	TRBD2	once	TRBV5-1	TRBJ2-3
TGCGCCAGCAGCTTCTCGACAGGTCCCTCTGGAAACACCATATATTTT	CASSFSTGPSGNTIYF	NA	NA	TRBV5-1	TRBJ1-3
TGTGCCTCTAGTTACAGGGAGGAAGCTTTCTTT	CASSYREEAFF	NA	NA	TRBV12-3/TRBV12-4	TRBJ1-1
TGTGCCAGCAGCTTGGACAGGGCGGACACCGGGGAGCTGTTTTTT	CASSLDRADTGELFF	NA	once	TRBV5-6	TRBJ2-2
TGTGCCAGCTCACCTTTCGCAGGGGAGAACACTGAAGCTTTCTTT	CASSPFAGENTEAFF	NA	NA	TRBV18	TRBJ1-1
TGTGCCAGCAGCCACGACAGGGGGGGCTACACCTTC	CASSHDRGGYTF	TRBD1	NA	TRBV4-2	TRBJ1-2
TGCGCCAGCAGCTTGTCGTACAGGGGTGAAGCTTTCTTT	CASSLSYRGEAFF	TRBD1	NA	TRBV5-1	TRBJ1-1